The 22 T cell receptor beta chains below all came from one sample that was sequenced in a study of blood T cells in healthy people across ages (dated by TCRdb to between 2015 and 2016). The method was 5' RACE. The sample was run on an Illumina HiSeq 2500. A second PCR of roughly 7 to 11 cycles was performed with a sample-barcoded 5' primer and a J-beta primer mix. TCRdb passed the public sequencing reads through fastp at Q25 and MiXCR, retaining productive beta sequences. Every distinct CDR3 protein forms one entry, paired with its most common genes and DNA. The sample table records about 1 million distinct CDR3 sequences; 40% to 55% of these occur just once. The ten largest make up approximately 17% of the sample. Sequencing used blood. The receptor source for this set is an older woman in good health.

The gene calls are TRBV3-1 and TRBJ2-3; D uncertain. Germline lookup yields CDR1 LGHDT and CDR2 YNNKEL (reference sequence). Trimming shortened V by 0 bases and J by 1 base, and 8 bases separated the two germline ends. The CDR3 is 15 residues long. The CDR3 sequence is CASSQESYRTDTQYF. For the CDR3, the DNA is TGTGCCAGCAGCCAAGAGTCCTATCGCACAGATACGCAGTATTTT.

This chain joins TRBV5-5 and TRBJ2-5; D not certain. CDR3 length equals 13 residues. Germline assignment: CDR1 SGHKS and CDR2 YYEKEE (reference sequence). V lost 2 bases, J lost 5 bases, and 10 bases lay in between. CDR3 in amino acids: CASSFSTKETQYF. The CDR3 DNA sequence: TGTGCCAGCAGCTTCAGCACCAAGGAGACCCAGTACTTC.

In this sample, this clonotype turned up once. This may stem from a read error, because a much larger clone lies one nucleotide away. This rearrangement joins TRBV18 to TRBJ1-5; TRBD1 agrees at 7 bases. Germline loops: CDR1 KGHSH, CDR2 LQKENI. V lost 2 bases and J lost 5; bases outside the gene matches: 21. This CDR3 spans 20 amino acids. In DNA, the CDR3 is TGTGCCAGCTCACCAGAGGTTAAGGCAGGGGGTGTACCGATTTATCAGCCCCAGCATTTT. This sequence encodes CASSPEVKAGGVPIYQPQHF. Based on the CDR3 plus reference TRBV18 and TRBJ1-5, the full variable domain is NAGVMQNPRHLVRRRGQEARLRCSPMKGHSHVYWYRQLPEEGLKFMVYLQKENIIDESGMPKERFSAEFPKEGPSILRIQQVVRGDSAAYFCASSPEVKAGGVPIYQPQHFGDGTRLSIL.

This clonotype was observed a few times. This chain links TRBV7-9 with TRBJ2-5; no reliable D call. V was trimmed by 3 bases and J by 4 bases, leaving 12 bases between them. CDR1 is SEHNR and CDR2 is FQNEAQ in the germline V gene (reference sequence). The CDR3 has 14 amino acids. This CDR3 reads CASSFLSVRETQYF. CDR3 DNA sequence: TGTGCCAGCAGCTTTTTAAGCGTTCGAGAGACCCAGTACTTC.

This clonotype showed up just once. The chain couples TRBV4-1 to TRBJ1-4; TRBD1 is a possible D gene (5 bases). Germline V gene data show CDR1 as MGHRA and CDR2 as YSYEKL. The CDR3 has 14 amino acids. The V end was cut by 0 bases, the J end by 11 bases, with 13 bases between. CDR3 bases: TGCGCCAGCAGCCAAGATGAAGGGGCTTGGAAACTGTTTTTT. This encodes CASSQDEGAWKLFF.

V usage is TRBV27 and J usage is TRBJ1-1; D is uncertain. This CDR3 region has 14 residues. CDR1 and CDR2 (germline): MNHEY, SMNVEV (reference sequence). Trimming removed 5 bases at V and 5 bases at J, with 15 bases between. The CDR3 loop is CASSTPGQRTEAFF. In nucleotides, the CDR3 is TGTGCCAGCAGTACACCGGGCCAAAGGACTGAAGCTTTCTTT.

This clonotype was observed a few times. The chain carries TRBV7-2 and TRBJ2-3; TRBD2 matches 8 bases. There are 15 residues in the CDR3. The germline V gene encodes CDR1 SGHTA and CDR2 FQGNSA. V lost 1 base and J lost 5; bases outside the gene matches: 5. CDR3: CASSLDGLALDTQYF. CDR3 DNA: TGTGCCAGCAGCTTAGACGGACTAGCTTTAGATACGCAGTATTTT.

This rearrangement joins TRBV28 to TRBJ1-4; D is ambiguous. Trimming took off 2 bases at V and 8 bases at J, with 15 bases between the two ends. The CDR3 runs 15 residues. Germline CDR1 MDHEN, CDR2 SYDVKM. The CDR3 DNA follows: TGTGCCAGCAGTTTAGAGGGCGGCGTTCGAGAAAAACTGTTTTTT. Its translation: CASSLEGGVREKLFF.

This rearrangement joins TRBV24-1 to TRBJ2-1; the match to TRBD2 covers 8 bases. Germline CDR1 and CDR2: KGHDR and SFDVKD. With 9 bases clipped from V and 3 bases from J, the junction kept 6 bases outside the gene matches. CDR3 size: 14 residues. Here the CDR3 DNA reads TGTGCCACCCGCCGGAGCGGGAGCTACAATGAGCAGTTCTTC. Translation: CATRRSGSYNEQFF.

The V call is TRBV9, the J call TRBJ2-5; 7 nucleotides match TRBD2. The V gene's germline CDR1 is SGDLS and CDR2 YYNGEE. J lost 5 bases, V lost 4 bases, and 8 bases had no gene match. The CDR3 sequence is 14 residues long. As DNA, the CDR3 is TGTGCCAGCAGCAGGGACGGGGGGTGGGAGACCCAGTACTTC. It is translated as CASSRDGGWETQYF.

In the case of this clonotype: The germline gene is not matched at one end of the junction; a read error may be the cause. The chain joins TRBV7-8 to TRBJ2-6, with D possibly TRBD2 on 5 matching bases. The length of the CDR3 is 17 residues. Germline assignment: CDR1 SGHVS and CDR2 FQNEAQ. The CDR3 sequence: CASSSGGGVSGANVLTF. The CDR3 region has the DNA TGTGCTAGCAGCTCCGGAGGTGGGGTCTCTGGGGCCAACGTCCTGACTTTC.

This clonotype came up a few times. The chain is built from TRBV5-1 and TRBJ2-7, with 7 bases lining up with TRBD2. The CDR3 covers 14 residues. Germline loops: CDR1 SGHRS, CDR2 YFSETQ. J lost 3 bases, V lost 5 bases, and 8 bases had no gene match. The CDR3, as DNA: TGCGCCAGCAGGCTGAGCGGGGCGAACTACGAGCAGTACTTC. This sequence encodes CASRLSGANYEQYF.

V and J are TRBV6-1 and TRBJ2-7; 8 bases map to TRBD2. The last part of the DNA fits TRBJ2-5 better; the J call may be wrong. The CDR3 length is 15 residues. Germline-derived CDR1 and CDR2 are MNHNS and SASEGT. CDR3 sequence: CAAQRGGRQRETQYF. CDR3 nucleotide sequence: TGTGCCGCACAGAGGGGCGGGAGGCAGAGAGAGACCCAGTACTTC.

This clonotype was detected once. This chain joins TRBV28 and TRBJ2-1; possibly TRBD1 or TRBD2 for D (5 bases each). The CDR3 has 15 residues. V lost 2 bases to trimming and J lost 0 bases, with 8 bases between them. Germline CDR1 reads MDHEN; CDR2 reads SYDVKM. CDR3 amino acids: CASSLGDHSYNEQFF. As DNA, the CDR3 is TGTGCCAGCAGTTTAGGGGACCACTCCTACAATGAGCAGTTCTTC.

This chain uses TRBV12-3 or TRBV12-4 with TRBJ2-5, with no clear D. V lost 5 bases and J lost 2, with 12 bases in between. This CDR3 has 14 amino acids. In DNA form, the CDR3 reads TGTGCCAGCAGTCCGAGCGCAGCTCAAGAGACCCAGTACTTC. This translates into CASSPSAAQETQYF.

The chain links TRBV15 to TRBJ2-7, with 10 bases that match TRBD2. After removal of 0 bases from V and 4 bases from J, the junction contained 9 bases not matched to a gene. Germline CDR1 LNHNV, CDR2 YYDKDF (reference sequence). The CDR3 sequence is 17 residues long. The CDR3 DNA is TGTGCCACCAGCAGAGATTTGGCGGCTAGCGGGAGTTACGAGCAGTACTTC. It is translated as CATSRDLAASGSYEQYF. Looking up the rest from reference TRBV15 and TRBJ2-7 gives the full variable domain: DAMVIQNPRYQVTQFGKPVTLSCSQTLNHNVMYWYQQKSSQAPKLLFHYYDKDFNNEADTPDNFQSRRPNTSFCFLDIRSPGLGDTAMYLCATSRDLAASGSYEQYFGPGTRLTVT.

The rearrangement uses TRBV20-1 and TRBJ1-5; 7 bases line up with TRBD1. From germline, CDR1 is DFQATT and CDR2 SNEGSKA (reference sequence). V trimming: 2 bases; J trimming: 4 bases; junction bases outside the gene matches: 5. The CDR3 has 14 amino acids. The CDR3 loop is CSARSGQFNQPQHF. Here the CDR3 DNA reads TGCAGTGCTAGATCGGGACAGTTTAATCAGCCCCAGCATTTT.

The V and J genes are TRBV24-1 and TRBJ2-1; unclear D gene. With 5 bases removed from V and 9 bases from J, the gap between germline ends came to 10 bases. Germline V gene sequence: CDR1 KGHDR, CDR2 SFDVKD. The CDR3 spans 12 residues. In DNA form, the CDR3 reads TGTGCCACCAGTGGGGCCGTAGGTGAGCAGTTCTTC. This gives the protein CATSGAVGEQFF.

The V call is TRBV7-9, the J call TRBJ2-7; the D gene is possibly TRBD1 (6 bases). The CDR3 has 15 residues. Trimming stripped 2 bases from V and 5 bases from J, with 16 bases between. Germline-derived CDR1 and CDR2 are SEHNR and FQNEAQ (reference sequence). This CDR3 is CASSLSPRGKDEQYF. In DNA, the CDR3 is TGTGCCAGCAGCTTATCTCCCAGGGGTAAGGACGAGCAGTACTTC. The complete variable domain, with remaining parts taken from reference TRBV7-9 and TRBJ2-7, reads DTGVSQNPRHKITKRGQNVTFRCDPISEHNRLYWYRQTLGQGPEFLTYFQNEAQLEKSRLLSDRFSAERPKGSFSTLEIQRTEQGDSAMYLCASSLSPRGKDEQYFGPGTRLTVT.

The chain employs TRBV7-2 and TRBJ2-7; 9 nucleotides line up with TRBD1. The CDR3 runs to 15 residues. Trimming at V came to 1 base and at J to 3 bases, leaving 4 bases not matched to a gene. CDR1 is SGHTA and CDR2 is FQGNSA in the germline V gene. For the CDR3, the DNA is TGTGCCAGCAGCTTAGAAGGGACAGGGCTCTACGAGCAGTACTTC. Translation gives CASSLEGTGLYEQYF.

V usage is TRBV5-5 and J usage is TRBJ2-7, with TRBD1 identical over 8 bases. V trimming: 2 bases; J trimming: 3 bases; junction bases outside the gene matches: 7. The CDR3 spans 15 residues. CDR1 and CDR2 from the germline V gene are SGHKS and YYEKEE (reference sequence). CDR3 amino acids: CASSFLPGTGYEQYF. The CDR3 DNA reads TGTGCCAGCAGCTTTTTACCCGGGACAGGCTACGAGCAGTACTTC.

The J gene is TRBJ2-5, the V gene TRBV27; 7 bases map to TRBD1. Germline loops: CDR1 MNHEY, CDR2 SMNVEV (reference sequence). CDR3 length: 13 residues. V shed 6 bases and J 3 bases; nucleotides not matched to a gene: 4. The CDR3: CASRPTGEETQYF. In nucleotides, the CDR3 is TGTGCCAGCAGGCCCACAGGGGAAGAGACCCAGTACTTC.